Below are 27 T cell receptor beta chains sequenced from a single sample in a study of Ad26.COV2.S vaccination and SARS-CoV-2 variants (dated by TCRdb to about 2021). Libraries were prepared through the immunoSEQ multiplex PCR assay. Here the immuneACCESS table is served through TCRdb, limited to in-frame sequences with V and J called. Missing clones are a known gap in these copies; in checked studies unresolved V genes cover under half, and the rest lacks a known reason. This sample is represented by just over 350,000 clones; approximately 85% of them were singletons. 3.3% of the sample comes from the top ten. The treatment or condition label for this specimen denotes: 15 to 20 received Ad26.COV2.S at low or high dose, single or two shots; several received placebo; per-sample allocation not given. Repertoires of vaccine and placebo recipients were sequenced from samples taken on day 63 after the first injection.

Sequences were derived from peripheral blood, sampled in a trial of Ad26.COV2.S vaccine versus placebo. The receptors originated from a person aged 18-65 years who received the Ad26.COV2.S COVID-19 vaccine or a placebo.

V gene TRBV5-5 combines with J gene TRBJ2-2; 11 positions match TRBD2. Germline V CDR1 and CDR2: SGHKS, YYEKEE (reference sequence). V trimming: 2 bases; J trimming: 5 bases; junction bases outside the gene matches: 5. This CDR3 has 16 residues. This chain's CDR3 is CASSFSLAGGTGELFF. Here the CDR3 DNA reads TGTGCCAGCAGCTTTTCTCTAGCGGGAGGAACCGGGGAGCTGTTTTTT.

The chain joins TRBV29-1 to TRBJ2-5; 7 positions match TRBD1. Trimming removed 2 bases from V and 5 bases from J; junction bases left unmatched: 5. The CDR3 totals 13 residues. Germline V CDR1 and CDR2: SQVTM, ANQGSEA. CDR3: CSVENRGQETQYF. The CDR3 DNA is TGCAGCGTTGAAAACAGGGGCCAGGAGACCCAGTACTTC. The variable domain in full, completed from reference TRBV29-1 and TRBJ2-5, reads SAVISQKPSRDICQRGTSLTIQCQVDSQVTMMFWYRQQPGQSLTLIATANQGSEATYESGFVIDKFPISRPNLTFSTLTVSNMSPEDSSIYLCSVENRGQETQYFGPGTRLLVL.

In this sample, this clone turned up a few times. The chain employs TRBV7-6 and TRBJ2-1; 9 bases are shared with TRBD2. The CDR3 spans 16 residues. V lost 6 bases, J lost 7 bases, and 13 bases stayed unmatched. CDR1 and CDR2 (germline): SGHVS, FNYEAQ. The DNA for the CDR3 is TGTGCCAGCAGTGCCCCCGGGCTAGCGGGACGAAATGAGCAGTTCTTC. The encoded protein is CASSAPGLAGRNEQFF.

The V call is TRBV5-4, the J call TRBJ2-3; possible D gene TRBD1, 6 bases. Germline CDR1 and CDR2: SGHNT and YYREEE (reference sequence). Trimming removed 4 bases from V and 0 bases from J, with 21 bases in between. There are 18 residues in the CDR3. The CDR3 nucleotides are TGTGCCAGCAGCCCGCCTTATGGCAGGGGACCTAGCACAGATACGCAGTATTTT. Its translation is CASSPPYGRGPSTDTQYF.

The J gene is TRBJ2-7, the V gene TRBV6-5; D is possibly TRBD2 (6 bases). The CDR3 is 14 residues long. Trimming removed 6 bases from V and 1 base from J, with 13 bases in between. In germline, CDR1 is MNHEY, CDR2 SVGAGI. The CDR3 bases are TGTGCCAGCAGCCTACGGGGGTTTTCCTACGAGCAGTACTTC. Translated: CASSLRGFSYEQYF.

This clone appeared once. The rearrangement joins TRBV5-1 to TRBJ2-1, with TRBD2 as a possible D gene (5 bases). The CDR3 is 17 amino acids. Trimming stripped 0 bases from V and 2 bases from J, with 15 bases between. Germline assignment: CDR1 SGHRS and CDR2 YFSETQ. The CDR3 reads CASSLVAGADPYNEQFF. CDR3 sequence (DNA): TGCGCCAGCAGCTTGGTGGCGGGCGCTGACCCCTACAATGAGCAGTTCTTC. The entire variable domain, with the rest obtained from reference TRBV5-1 and TRBJ2-1, is as follows: KAGVTQTPRYLIKTRGQQVTLSCSPISGHRSVSWYQQTPGQGLQFLFEYFSETQRNKGNFPGRFSGRQFSNSRSEMNVSTLELGDSALYLCASSLVAGADPYNEQFFGPGTRLTVL.

The chain uses TRBV28 and TRBJ2-7; TRBD1 aligns across 8 bases. Looked up from germline, CDR1 is MDHEN and CDR2 is SYDVKM. This CDR3 spans 15 amino acids. V was clipped by 4 bases and J by 7 bases; unmatched bases: 12. CDR3 amino acids: CASSYPGQGAREQYF. The CDR3 coding sequence is TGTGCCAGCAGTTACCCCGGTCAGGGGGCGAGGGAGCAGTACTTC.

This sequence joins TRBV3-1 (or the pseudogene TRBV3-2) and TRBJ1-2; the match to TRBD1 covers 8 bases. Germline V gene sequence: CDR1 LGHDT, CDR2 YNNKEL (reference sequence). This CDR3 has 15 residues. V trimming: 1 base; J trimming: 0 bases; junction bases outside the gene matches: 1. CDR3 in amino acids: CASSQGTGTNYGYTF. Written as DNA, the CDR3 is TGTGCCAGCAGCCAAGGGACAGGGACTAACTATGGCTACACCTTC.

V gene TRBV5-1 combines with J gene TRBJ2-1; D remains unclear. Germline values: CDR1 SGHRS, CDR2 YFSETQ. The CDR3 is made up of 13 amino acids. The V end was cut by 5 bases, the J end by 3 bases, with 9 bases between. As DNA, the CDR3 is TGCGCCAGCAGGGAGCCTAGCTACAATGAGCAGTTCTTC. This sequence encodes CASREPSYNEQFF.

The chain has TRBV18 and TRBJ2-7; 8 bases map to TRBD2. J gave up 1 base and V 6 bases, and 20 bases lay outside the gene matches. CDR1 and CDR2 from the germline V gene are KGHSH and LQKENI. The CDR3 has 19 amino acids. The CDR3 loop is CASSQQAPVGLAGSYEQYF. As DNA, the CDR3 is TGTGCCAGCTCCCAACAGGCCCCTGTTGGACTAGCAGGTTCCTACGAGCAGTACTTC.

This sequence joins TRBV11-3 and TRBJ1-5, with D maybe TRBD1 (5 bases). CDR3 length: 19 amino acids. The germline V gene encodes CDR1 SGHNT and CDR2 YENEEA. Trimming took off 5 bases at V and 0 bases at J, with 23 bases between the two ends. For the CDR3, the DNA is TGTGCCAGCAGCCGCGAATCTGGGGGGGTTGCTTATAGCAATCAGCCCCAGCATTTT. It codes for CASSRESGGVAYSNQPQHF.

This chain uses TRBV7-2 with TRBJ2-3; D might be TRBD1 (5 bases). The length of the CDR3 is 14 residues. Trimming took 6 bases from V and 3 from J, leaving 13 bases between them. The germline V gene encodes CDR1 SGHTA and CDR2 FQGNSA. The CDR3 loop reads CASRSLGRTDTQYF. The CDR3 nucleotides are TGTGCCAGCAGGTCCCTGGGGCGTACAGATACGCAGTATTTT.

This clone was seen many times. The chain recombines TRBV7-9 with TRBJ2-2, with 8 bases identical to TRBD1. The CDR3 sequence is 16 residues long. Germline loops: CDR1 SEHNR, CDR2 FQNEAQ (reference sequence). Trimming cost V 1 base and J 4 bases; bases outside gene matches: 5. CDR3: CASSLDSQGATGELFF. The CDR3 DNA follows: TGTGCCAGCAGCTTAGATTCTCAGGGGGCCACCGGGGAGCTGTTTTTT.

The chain couples TRBV14 to TRBJ1-3, with D possibly being TRBD1 (6 bases). The V gene's germline CDR1 is SGHDN and CDR2 FVKESK. The CDR3 contains 18 residues. Between the trimmed V and J ends, which lost 1 base and 1 base, there was a span of 17 bases. The CDR3 region is CASSQGSLQGGSGNTIYF. CDR3 sequence (DNA): TGTGCCAGCAGCCAAGGAAGCTTACAGGGTGGTTCTGGAAACACCATATATTTT.

This sequence joins TRBV9 and TRBJ1-2; weak D call: TRBD1 (6 bases). Trimming removed 5 bases from V and 6 bases from J, with 17 bases in between. CDR1 and CDR2 from the germline V gene are SGDLS and YYNGEE. There are 14 residues in the CDR3. Here the CDR3 DNA reads TGTGCCAGCAGTCGTACGTCCAGGGGTGATGGCTACACCTTC. Encoded protein: CASSRTSRGDGYTF.

This clone was detected only once. This rearrangement joins TRBV30 to TRBJ2-1; TRBD2 might be the D (5 bases). V shed 5 bases and J shed 6 bases, with 17 bases lying between them. The CDR3 spans 14 residues. Germline loops: CDR1 GTSNPN, CDR2 SVGIG (reference sequence). Here the CDR3 reads CAWEGWESANEQFF. CDR3 nucleotides: TGTGCCTGGGAGGGATGGGAGTCGGCCAATGAGCAGTTCTTC.

The chain employs TRBV28 and TRBJ2-2; no clear D gene. Trimming took 3 bases from V and 3 from J, leaving 5 bases between them. Germline-derived CDR1 and CDR2 are MDHEN and SYDVKM. The CDR3 sequence is 13 residues long. CDR3 bases: TGTGCCAGCAGTTTTGGAGACACCGGGGAGCTGTTTTTT. It is translated as CASSFGDTGELFF.

The genes are TRBV11-2 and TRBJ1-1, with D possibly TRBD1 on 5 matching bases. The CDR3 is 14 residues long. The V end was cut by 0 bases, the J end by 5 bases, with 10 bases between. The germline gives CDR1 SGHAT, CDR2 FQNNGV. The CDR3 protein is CASSLERGWTEAFF. For the CDR3, the DNA is TGTGCCAGCAGCTTAGAGAGGGGCTGGACTGAAGCTTTCTTT.

The CDR3 DNA sequence: TGTGCCAGCAGTTACGGTAGGAAGTCAAATCAGCCCCAGCATTTT. Its translation is CASSYGRKSNQPQHF. This chain joins TRBV6-2 or TRBV6-3 and TRBJ1-5; D is uncertain. The CDR3 covers 15 residues. V was cut by 2 bases and J by 4 bases, with 12 bases left in between. Looked up from germline, CDR1 is MNHEY and CDR2 is SVGEGT.

The CDR3 region is CATSDPGMTDTQYF. CDR3 DNA sequence: TGTGCCACCAGTGATCCCGGAATGACGGATACGCAGTATTTT. The chain employs TRBV24-1 and TRBJ2-3; D remains ambiguous. This CDR3 spans 14 amino acids. Germline V lookup: CDR1 KGHDR, CDR2 SFDVKD. Trimming stripped 3 bases from V and 6 bases from J, with 12 bases between.

V gene TRBV19 combines with J gene TRBJ1-4, with D possibly TRBD1 on 6 matching bases. V lost 3 bases to trimming and J lost 5 bases, with 13 bases between them. The germline V gene has CDR1 LNHDA and CDR2 SQIVND (reference sequence). The CDR3 contains 15 residues. The DNA of the CDR3 is TGTGCCAGTAGTATTCGGAACAGGGCGAATGAAAAACTGTTTTTT. It specifies CASSIRNRANEKLFF.

This clone was detected a few times. The genes are TRBV6-2 or TRBV6-3 and TRBJ1-1; 8 bases fit TRBD1. With 2 bases clipped from V and 1 base from J, the junction kept 6 bases outside the gene matches. The CDR3 extends over 16 amino acids. Germline CDR1 MNHEY, CDR2 SVGEGT. In DNA, the CDR3 is TGTGCCAGCAGTTACCGGACAGGGTTGGGGAACACTGAAGCTTTCTTT. It specifies CASSYRTGLGNTEAFF.

This rearrangement joins TRBV27 to TRBJ2-7; a possible D gene is TRBD2 (7 bases). Germline V gene sequence: CDR1 MNHEY, CDR2 SMNVEV (reference sequence). The V and J ends lost 4 bases and 1 base respectively, with 23 bases between them. The length of the CDR3 is 18 residues. The CDR3 bases are TGTGCCAGCAGTTATACCATACCAGTGGGGGGGCAATCCTACGAGCAGTACTTC. It encodes CASSYTIPVGGQSYEQYF.

The CDR3 DNA is TGTGCCAGCAGACGGGGACTAGATGTTAACACCGGGGAGCTGTTTTTT. Translation: CASRRGLDVNTGELFF. The chain couples TRBV7-6 to TRBJ2-2, with 8 nucleotides matching TRBD2. J gave up 2 bases and V 6 bases, and 8 bases lay outside the gene matches. Germline CDR1 is SGHVS and CDR2 is FNYEAQ. The CDR3 sequence is 16 residues long.

V gene TRBV27 combines with J gene TRBJ1-2; tentatively, D is TRBD1 (6 bases). Trimming stripped 0 bases from V and 6 bases from J, with 11 bases between. The CDR3 length is 14 residues. Germline V gene sequence: CDR1 MNHEY, CDR2 SMNVEV (reference sequence). Here the CDR3 reads CASSLSTGRDGYTF. The CDR3 DNA reads TGTGCCAGCAGTTTATCGACAGGACGGGATGGCTACACCTTC.

The chain combines TRBV5-5 with TRBJ2-2; 7 positions agree with TRBD1. Trimming removed 2 bases from V and 6 bases from J; junction bases left unmatched: 13. This CDR3 is built from 17 residues. From germline, CDR1 is SGHKS and CDR2 YYEKEE (reference sequence). The CDR3 sequence is CASSFWRVQGLSGELFF. In nucleotides, the CDR3 is TGTGCCAGCAGCTTTTGGAGAGTACAGGGGCTTTCCGGGGAGCTGTTTTTT.

The chain carries TRBV30 and TRBJ1-1; 7 positions agree with TRBD1. This CDR3 has 15 amino acids. V trimming: 0 bases; J trimming: 5 bases; junction bases outside the gene matches: 9. CDR1 is GTSNPN, CDR2 SVGIG, per germline (reference sequence). DNA for the CDR3: TGTGCCTGGAGTGTGGCAGGGGGAAGTAAGACTGAAGCTTTCTTT. It encodes CAWSVAGGSKTEAFF.